The 10 T cell receptor beta chains reported below all come from one sample, sequenced in a study of OX40 agonist ivuxolimab in advanced cancers. Libraries were prepared by immunoSEQ multiplex PCR; TCRdb keeps only in-frame clonotypes and omits some of them. There are 45,000 to 65,000 clones in the sample; 87% occur only once, and more than 1.5% lies in the top ten. This specimen consisted of CD4+ or CD8+ T cells sorted from blood, obtained in a trial of the OX40 agonist ivuxolimab. The origin of the receptors is an adult with an advanced solid tumor such as melanoma, head and neck, liver or kidney cancer.

This chain uses TRBV28 with TRBJ2-7, with 9 bases fitting TRBD1. CDR1 is MDHEN, CDR2 SYDVKM, per germline. J was trimmed by 4 bases and V by 5 bases; bases with no gene match: 15. The CDR3 contains 17 residues. CDR3 in DNA: TGTGCCAGCAGTACAGGGGGCGCCTTAGGTTTGGTGTACGAGCAGTACTTC. Translation: CASSTGGALGLVYEQYF.

The V call is TRBV5-1, the J call TRBJ2-1; 8 bases agree with TRBD1. Germline V lookup: CDR1 SGHRS, CDR2 YFSETQ. This CDR3 contains 18 residues. Trimming at V came to 0 bases and at J to 3 bases, leaving 11 bases not matched to a gene. The CDR3 DNA is TGCGCCAGCAGCTTGGGTTCGGACAGGGTTGGCCTCTACAATGAGCAGTTCTTC. Protein sequence: CASSLGSDRVGLYNEQFF.

This clone was observed a handful of times. The chain uses TRBV30 and TRBJ1-6, with D maybe TRBD1 (5 bases). The ends were cut back, 7 bases at V and 11 bases at J, with 15 bases in the middle. CDR1 is GTSNPN and CDR2 is SVGIG in the germline V gene (reference sequence). CDR3 length equals 12 residues. CDR3 protein: CALTAALTPLHF. The CDR3 nucleotides are TGTGCCTTGACAGCGGCACTTACACCCCTCCACTTT.

The chain has TRBV2 and TRBJ1-2; D is undetermined. The CDR3 is 13 residues long. V dropped 6 bases and J dropped 2 bases, with 10 bases sitting between them. Germline values: CDR1 SNHLY, CDR2 FYNNEI. This CDR3 is CASSRTPNYGYTF. The CDR3, as DNA: TGTGCCAGCAGCCGGACCCCAAACTATGGCTACACCTTC.

The chain carries TRBV6-5 and TRBJ2-1; possibly TRBD2 for D (6 bases). This CDR3 contains 14 residues. Germline-derived CDR1 and CDR2 are MNHEY and SVGAGI. Trimming removed 10 bases at V and 2 bases at J, with 15 bases between. The chain's CDR3 is CATRGGGTYNEQFF. Here the CDR3 DNA reads TGTGCCACCCGAGGAGGCGGGACCTACAATGAGCAGTTCTTC.

The CDR3 here is CASSFYGGNVWEAFF. CDR3 sequence (DNA): TGTGCCAGCAGCTTTTATGGGGGAAACGTCTGGGAAGCTTTCTTT. The chain has TRBV7-2 and TRBJ1-1; the D gene is possibly TRBD1 (5 bases). The CDR3 runs 15 residues. V lost 3 bases, J lost 8 bases, and 19 bases lay in between. Germline CDR1 reads SGHTA; CDR2 reads FQGNSA.

Points on this clone: Other nucleotide sequences in the sample specify the same CDR3. The gene calls are TRBV6-5 and TRBJ2-3; 12 positions agree with TRBD2. V dropped 4 bases and J dropped 5; count of bases not matched to a gene: 7. Per germline, CDR1 MNHEY and CDR2 SVGAGI. There are 16 residues in the CDR3. CDR3 bases: TGTGCCAGCAGTTCCGGACTAGCGGGAAACCAAGATACGCAGTATTTT. Amino acids: CASSSGLAGNQDTQYF.

The genes are TRBV28 and TRBJ2-1; 12 nucleotides match TRBD2. Germline lookup yields CDR1 MDHEN and CDR2 SYDVKM. V lost 5 bases and J lost 3; bases outside the gene matches: 11. The CDR3 sequence is 18 residues long. In nucleotides, the CDR3 is TGTGCCAGCAGTCTAACAGCCCTGGGACTAGCGGGCTACAATGAGCAGTTCTTC. It yields the protein CASSLTALGLAGYNEQFF.

As regards this clone: This same CDR3 is encoded by further DNA sequences in the sample. V gene TRBV6-5 combines with J gene TRBJ2-2; 13 nucleotides line up with TRBD2. This CDR3 is built from 16 residues. V shed 0 bases, J shed 5 bases, and the junction held 0 bases outside the gene matches. Germline V gene data show CDR1 as MNHEY and CDR2 as SVGAGI. Here the CDR3 DNA reads TGTGCCAGCAGTTACTCGACTAGCGGGGGGACCGGGGAGCTGTTTTTT. Protein: CASSYSTSGGTGELFF.

This clone appeared a few times. This sample includes further DNA sequences coding for the same CDR3. The chain links TRBV7-2 to TRBJ2-2, with D uncertain. Trimming left V 1 base short and J 4 bases short, with 7 bases between. From germline, CDR1 is SGHTA and CDR2 FQGNSA. CDR3 length equals 14 residues. The CDR3 coding sequence is TGTGCCAGCAGCTTAGTGGTGGCCACCGGGGAGCTGTTTTTT. Protein product: CASSLVVATGELFF.